This is a list of T cell receptor beta chains from one sample in a study of blood T cell repertoires in COVID-19. Assay used: immunoSEQ multiplex PCR; TCRdb lists only in-frame clones, some missing. The table lists 35,000 to 50,000 clones, around 90% of them singletons. What was sequenced was peripheral blood. The receptors originated from a human donor in a cohort sampled during active COVID-19. Each CDR3 is given with its conserved first and last residue. A D gene is named only where the DNA matches it firmly. Expanded clones get a size class; other rows say once, few or many, or leave the size out.

j_call,d_call,v_call,clone_size,cdr3_nt,cdr3_aa
TRBJ2-3,TRBD1,TRBV28,NA,TGTGCCAGCAGCCACCTATGGACAGGGACCACAGATACGCAGTATTTT,CASSHLWTGTTDTQYF
TRBJ2-3,TRBD2,TRBV5-4,NA,TGTGCCAGCAGGGAGGGGACTAGGATAGATACGCAGTATTTT,CASREGTRIDTQYF
TRBJ2-5,NA,TRBV12-5,NA,TGTGCTAGTGGTAACCCGCAGGGAAATGAGGAGACCCAGTACTTC,CASGNPQGNEETQYF
TRBJ2-3,NA,TRBV27,NA,TGTGCCAGCAATCGCCTTGGAGCAGATACGCAGTATTTT,CASNRLGADTQYF
TRBJ2-7,TRBD2,TRBV10-3,NA,TGTGCCATCAGTGTACGGGGACTAGCGGGAGGGCTCTACGAGCAGTACTTC,CAISVRGLAGGLYEQYF
TRBJ2-3,TRBD2,TRBV28,once,TGTGCCAGCAGTATGATAGCGGGAGAGGACACAGATACGCAGTATTTT,CASSMIAGEDTDTQYF
TRBJ2-7,NA,TRBV4-2,few,TGTGCCAGCAGCCAAGCGTCAACGGGCTACGAGCAGTACTTC,CASSQASTGYEQYF
TRBJ2-3,TRBD2,TRBV3-1/TRBV3-2,NA,TGTGCCAGCAGCCAAGAACTCCTAGCGGGGGGTCAGGGTACGCAGTATTTT,CASSQELLAGGQGTQYF
TRBJ2-7,TRBD2,TRBV5-5,NA,TGTGCCAGCAGCCAAACTAGCGGTGAGCAGTACTTC,CASSQTSGEQYF
TRBJ2-2,TRBD2,TRBV28,NA,TGTGCCAGCCGAACTGGTGCGGGGGTAATGGACACCGGGGAGCTGTTTTTT,CASRTGAGVMDTGELFF
TRBJ2-7,TRBD1,TRBV18,NA,TGTGCCAGCTCGCTACCGGGACAGGGTGGCTACGAGCAGTACTTC,CASSLPGQGGYEQYF
TRBJ2-1,TRBD1,TRBV9,NA,TGTGCCAGCAGCGTGTGGGGACAGGGTAGCAATGAGCAGTTCTTC,CASSVWGQGSNEQFF
TRBJ2-2,TRBD1,TRBV16,NA,TGTGCCAGCAGTCAAAGAGAACGAGGGGGCTACACCGGGGAGCTGTTTTTT,CASSQRERGGYTGELFF
TRBJ1-1,NA,TRBV2,once,TGTGGGCGGGACCAGAACACTGAAGCTTTCTTT,CGRDQNTEAFF
TRBJ1-1,NA,TRBV5-1,NA,TGCGCCAGCAGCTTGGACACAAAGAACACTGAAGCTTTCTTT,CASSLDTKNTEAFF
TRBJ1-6,NA,TRBV7-2,NA,TGTGCCACCCCGGCAGGGGCTCGCTATAATTCACCCCTCCACTTT,CATPAGARYNSPLHF
TRBJ1-3,NA,TRBV6-5,NA,TGTGCCAGCAGGAGTGGCGGGGATCCTGGAAACACCATATATTTT,CASRSGGDPGNTIYF
TRBJ2-2,NA,TRBV4-2,NA,TGTGCCAGCAGCCAAGAGTCCCCGGGAAACACCGGGGAGCTGTTTTTT,CASSQESPGNTGELFF
TRBJ1-1,NA,TRBV7-9,NA,TGTGCCAGCAGCTTTCAGGGACAGAACACTGAAGCTTTCTTT,CASSFQGQNTEAFF
TRBJ2-5,TRBD1,TRBV3-1/TRBV3-2,NA,TGTGCCAGCAGCCTCATGGACAGGGTGGTTGAGACCCAGTACTTC,CASSLMDRVVETQYF
TRBJ2-7,TRBD2,TRBV9,NA,TGTGCCCGCCTCGGACTAGCGGGAGGGAAACCCCCCTACGAGCAGTACTTC,CARLGLAGGKPPYEQYF
TRBJ1-3,NA,TRBV11-2,NA,TGTGCCAGCAGCTTAAGCTACTCTGGAAACACCATATATTTT,CASSLSYSGNTIYF
TRBJ1-2,NA,TRBV27,NA,TGTGCCAGCAGTTTATCCATCGACAGGACTAACTATGGCTACACCTTC,CASSLSIDRTNYGYTF
TRBJ1-5,TRBD1,TRBV4-1,NA,TGCGCCAGCAGCCACGGAATGAAGAAGGACAGGGGCAGCAATCAGCCCCAGCATTTT,CASSHGMKKDRGSNQPQHF
TRBJ2-1,NA,TRBV6-6,once,TGTGCCAGCAGTTTAACAGAGTTGAATGAGCAGTTCTTC,CASSLTELNEQFF
TRBJ2-7,NA,TRBV4-1,NA,TGCGCCAGCAGCCAAGAGACACTCTACGAGCAGTACTTC,CASSQETLYEQYF
TRBJ1-1,NA,TRBV20-1,once,TGCAGTGCTAGGCAGTACCCTGAAGCTTTCTTT,CSARQYPEAFF
TRBJ1-3,TRBD1,TRBV28,NA,TGTGCCAGCAGTTTCGGCACAGGGGCGGGAAACACCATATATTTT,CASSFGTGAGNTIYF
TRBJ1-5,NA,TRBV6-1,NA,TGTGCCAGCAGTGAAGATCAAGAACAGGAGATCCTTACCCAGCATTTT,CASSEDQEQEILTQHF
TRBJ2-5,NA,TRBV6-5,NA,TGTGCCAGCAGTCCAACAAATACCCAGTACTTC,CASSPTNTQYF
TRBJ2-2,TRBD1,TRBV18,NA,TGTGCCAGCTCACCGGACAGGGGTCTGTTTTTT,CASSPDRGLFF
TRBJ2-7,TRBD2,TRBV27,NA,TGTGCCAGCAGCTATAGCGGGGGGTTTTTCGACGAGCAGTACTTC,CASSYSGGFFDEQYF
TRBJ2-2,NA,TRBV9,NA,TGTGCCAGCAGCGTAGGCATATCGGAGGGGCGGTTTTTT,CASSVGISEGRFF
TRBJ2-2,TRBD2,TRBV19,NA,TGTACCAGTAGTATAAGTAAGGGACTACCTGGGGCCGGGGAGCTGTTTTTT,CTSSISKGLPGAGELFF
TRBJ2-1,TRBD2,TRBV27,NA,TGTGCCAGCAGTTCCTGGACTAGCGGGAGTCGCGGCCATGAGCAGTTCTTC,CASSSWTSGSRGHEQFF
TRBJ2-1,TRBD2,TRBV10-3,NA,TGTGCCATCAGTGTCAGGACTAGCGGGCAGCACAATGAGCAGTTCTTC,CAISVRTSGQHNEQFF
TRBJ2-6,TRBD1,TRBV28,NA,TGTGCCACCCCGAGGACAGGGGGTGCTGGGGCCAACGTCCTGACTTTC,CATPRTGGAGANVLTF
TRBJ2-7,NA,TRBV2,NA,TGTGCCAGCAGTTGGACAGTCACCCCCCTCTACGAGCAGTACTTC,CASSWTVTPLYEQYF
TRBJ2-7,NA,TRBV7-9,NA,TGTGCCAGCAGCGTAACATACGAGCAGTACTTC,CASSVTYEQYF
TRBJ1-1,NA,TRBV10-3,once,TGTGCCACGACCCCAGGGCCCTACAACACTGAAGCTTTCTTT,CATTPGPYNTEAFF
TRBJ1-5,NA,TRBV4-1,NA,TGCGCCAGCAGGAAGGCAGGGGGCAATCAGCCCCAGCATTTT,CASRKAGGNQPQHF
TRBJ1-1,NA,TRBV4-1,few,TGCGCCAGCAGTCACCCGGGACGGAGGGACGGTGAAGCTTTCTTT,CASSHPGRRDGEAFF
TRBJ2-1,NA,TRBV12-5,NA,TGTGCTAGTGAGCTAGGGACTTTCCCCTACAATGAGCAGTTCTTC,CASELGTFPYNEQFF
TRBJ2-7,NA,TRBV28,NA,TGTGCCAGCAGTCCCGGAGGCCGGTACGAGCAGTACTTC,CASSPGGRYEQYF
TRBJ2-7,TRBD1,TRBV4-2,NA,TGTGCCAGCAGCCAAGAGGGACAGAGCTCCTACGAGCAGTACTTC,CASSQEGQSSYEQYF